The 17 T cell receptor beta chains reported below all come from one sample, sequenced in a study of cytomegalovirus exposure and HLA in healthy donors. The PCR made use of 60 Vbeta and 13 Jbeta primers. This table comes from immunoSEQ multiplex PCR, and its TCRdb copy is limited to in-frame clones, with some not included. This sample has 150,000 to 200,000 clones; approximately 85% occur once, and the top ten carry about 1.7%. The sequencing sample was made of PBMCs. All receptors derive from a man between 18 and 35 years old in good health and CMV-seronegative.

The chain recombines TRBV5-1 with TRBJ2-7; a weak D match, TRBD1 (5 bases). Germline loops: CDR1 SGHRS, CDR2 YFSETQ. The CDR3 has 14 amino acids. V was cut by 4 bases and J by 0 bases, with 11 bases left in between. CDR3 bases: TGCGCCAGCAGCCACGTAGGGGCCTCCTACGAGCAGTACTTC. Protein sequence: CASSHVGASYEQYF.

This chain joins TRBV2 and TRBJ2-5; TRBD2 aligns across 8 bases. This CDR3 region has 18 residues. The germline gives CDR1 SNHLY, CDR2 FYNNEI. V lost 5 bases, J lost 3 bases, and 17 bases stayed unmatched. CDR3: CASSPGLAGTGVEETQYF. CDR3 in DNA: TGTGCCAGCAGTCCCGGGTTAGCGGGGACGGGGGTAGAAGAGACCCAGTACTTC.

A note on this clone: Compared with germline, one end of the junction differs, possibly owing to a read error. The chain employs TRBV18 and TRBJ2-5, with TRBD1 as a possible D gene (5 bases). CDR1 and CDR2 (germline): KGHSH, LQKENI. This CDR3 region has 14 residues. The CDR3 loop reads CASSPAHGQGTQYF. The CDR3 coding sequence is TGTGCCAGCTCACCGGCGCATGGACAAGGGACCCAGTACTTC.

This clone was observed a handful of times. The chain is built from TRBV21-1 and TRBJ1-6; the D segment call TRBD1 is taken from the table without a DNA check. TRBV21-1 constitutes a pseudogene. The CDR3 spans 19 residues. CDR3 amino acids: CASSKGGEQGVTSDSPLHF. CDR3 nucleotides: TGTGCCAGCAGCAAAGGGGGGGAGCAGGGGGTAACCTCGGATTCACCCCTCCACTTT.

This clone was detected only a few times. The chain recombines TRBV29-1 with TRBJ2-7; 12 bases are a match to TRBD2. CDR3 length: 13 amino acids. Germline V lookup: CDR1 SQVTM, CDR2 ANQGSEA. V lost 6 bases and J lost 3; bases outside the gene matches: 3. The CDR3 nucleotides are TGCAGCGTGGCGGGACTAGCGGGCTACGAGCAGTACTTC. It codes for CSVAGLAGYEQYF.

The J gene is TRBJ2-3, the V gene TRBV9; 10 nucleotides align to TRBD2. Germline CDR1 is SGDLS and CDR2 is YYNGEE. The V and J ends lost 0 bases and 4 bases, in that order; junction bases with no gene match: 5. This CDR3 has 16 amino acids. CDR3 sequence: CASSVETSGWADTQYF. The CDR3 DNA reads as TGTGCCAGCAGCGTAGAGACTAGCGGGTGGGCAGATACGCAGTATTTT.

J is TRBJ1-1 and V is TRBV7-9; maybe TRBD1 (6 bases). CDR1 is SEHNR, CDR2 FQNEAQ, per germline (reference sequence). The CDR3 extends over 15 amino acids. The V and J ends lost 5 bases and 1 base respectively, with 14 bases between them. The CDR3 region is CASSPSTGTNTEAFF. The CDR3 DNA follows: TGTGCCAGCAGCCCATCTACAGGGACGAACACTGAAGCTTTCTTT.

This clone was seen only once. V is TRBV4-3 and J is TRBJ2-5; 15 bases map to TRBD2. The CDR3 runs to 17 residues. Trimming cost V 1 base and J 3 bases; bases outside gene matches: 3. The germline gives CDR1 LGHNA, CDR2 YSLEER. The CDR3 spells CASSQGTSGGAKETQYF. The CDR3 DNA sequence: TGCGCCAGCAGCCAAGGGACTAGCGGGGGGGCCAAAGAGACCCAGTACTTC.

This clone has only one observation. The gene calls are TRBV9 and TRBJ2-1; D is ambiguous. Germline CDR1 and CDR2: SGDLS and YYNGEE. CDR3 length: 12 residues. V dropped 2 bases and J dropped 5 bases, with 5 bases sitting between them. The DNA of the CDR3 is TGTGCCAGCAGCGTTGGCCACAATGAGCAGTTCTTC. Translated: CASSVGHNEQFF. Together with reference TRBV9 and TRBJ2-1, the CDR3 gives the full variable domain: DSGVTQTPKHLITATGQRVTLRCSPRSGDLSVYWYQQSLDQGLQFLIQYYNGEERAKGNILERFSAQQFPDLHSELNLSSLELGDSALYFCASSVGHNEQFFGPGTRLTVL.

The J gene is TRBJ1-4, the V gene TRBV19; 7 bases are a match to TRBD1. The CDR3 length is 16 residues. Germline CDR1 is LNHDA and CDR2 is SQIVND (reference sequence). J was trimmed by 4 bases and V by 3 bases; bases with no gene match: 8. The CDR3 nucleotides are TGTGCCAGTAGTATTCGACAGGGATCCTTTAATGAAAAACTGTTTTTT. Its translation: CASSIRQGSFNEKLFF.

The J gene is TRBJ1-4, the V gene TRBV27; no firm D call. The V end lost 3 bases, the J end lost 1 base, and 3 bases lay between the germline ends. The CDR3 sequence is 13 residues long. From germline, CDR1 is MNHEY and CDR2 SMNVEV (reference sequence). DNA of the CDR3: TGTGCCAGCAGTTTCCAAACTAATGAAAAACTGTTTTTT. This gives the protein CASSFQTNEKLFF. The variable domain in full, with the rest retrieved from reference TRBV27 and TRBJ1-4, is EAQVTQNPRYLITVTGKKLTVTCSQNMNHEYMSWYRQDPGLGLRQIYYSMNVEVTDKGDVPEGYKVSRKEKRNFPLILESPSPNQTSLYFCASSFQTNEKLFFGSGTQLSVL.

The genes are TRBV10-3 and TRBJ2-7; perhaps TRBD2 as D (6 bases). The CDR3 has 14 residues. The V end lost 6 bases, the J end lost 9 bases, and 21 bases lay between the germline ends. The germline V gene encodes CDR1 ENHRY and CDR2 SYGVKD. For the CDR3, the DNA is TGTGCCATCAGGTCCATGGGGGGAGCACCTTGGCAGTACTTC. Translation gives CAIRSMGGAPWQYF.

The chain couples TRBV15 to TRBJ1-2; TRBD1 might be the D (6 bases). V lost 0 bases, J lost 7 bases, and 12 bases lay in between. The CDR3 consists of 14 residues. Germline V gene data show CDR1 as LNHNV and CDR2 as YYDKDF (reference sequence). The DNA for the CDR3 is TGTGCCACCAGCAGAGATCTGGGGGCTGGTGGCTACACCTTC. This sequence encodes CATSRDLGAGGYTF.

The chain has TRBV19 and TRBJ2-3; 8 bases align to TRBD1. This CDR3 comprises 16 residues. Germline V gene lookup returns CDR1 LNHDA and CDR2 SQIVND (reference sequence). V shed 6 bases and J 4 bases; nucleotides not matched to a gene: 12. The CDR3 loop is CASSLRTGKVADTQYF. For the CDR3, the DNA is TGTGCCAGTAGCCTAAGGACAGGGAAGGTCGCAGATACGCAGTATTTT.

V is TRBV28 and J is TRBJ1-6, with D tentatively TRBD1 (5 bases). Between the trimmed V and J ends, which lost 7 bases and 7 bases, there was a span of 20 bases. CDR1 is MDHEN, CDR2 SYDVKM, per germline. The CDR3 spans 16 residues. The CDR3 loop reads CASTLIGGWANSPLHF. The DNA for the CDR3 is TGTGCCAGCACCCTAATCGGGGGATGGGCCAATTCACCCCTCCACTTT.

This rearrangement joins TRBV7-2 to TRBJ2-5, with 7 positions matching TRBD1. CDR1 is SGHTA, CDR2 FQGNSA, per germline. The CDR3 covers 14 residues. The trim removed 5 bases at V and 4 bases at J, leaving 7 bases unmatched. Here the CDR3 reads CASSGLGTAETQYF. CDR3 in DNA: TGTGCCAGCAGCGGACTGGGGACAGCAGAGACCCAGTACTTC. The whole variable domain, filled in from reference TRBV7-2 and TRBJ2-5, reads GAGVSQSPSNKVTEKGKDVELRCDPISGHTALYWYRQSLGQGLEFLIYFQGNSAPDKSGLPSDRFSAERTGGSVSTLTIQRTQQEDSAVYLCASSGLGTAETQYFGPGTRLLVL.

The rearrangement uses TRBV29-1 and TRBJ1-6; 9 positions agree with TRBD1. The CDR3 contains 14 residues. V dropped 5 bases and J dropped 3; count of bases not matched to a gene: 2. Germline values: CDR1 SQVTM, CDR2 ANQGSEA. In DNA, the CDR3 is TGCAGCGTTACGACAGGGGGCTATAATTCACCCCTCCACTTT. It translates to CSVTTGGYNSPLHF.